This entry is about one T cell receptor beta chain. Its antigen is not identified. These data originate in a study of radiotherapy plus CTLA-4 blockade in lung cancer. At the level of the study: Roughly a sixth of enrolled patients responded objectively, and about 30% had disease control. Overall study results and limits: In blood, TCR clones derived from the tumor expanded after radiotherapy plus ipilimumab. The authors reported that early blood T cell clone dynamics, with interferon-beta, best predicted response.

Assay: immunoSEQ multiplex PCR; the TCRdb copy retains only in-frame clones and omits some. This table has some 46,000 clones, 77% appearing once. V dropped 10 bases and J dropped 6 bases, with 16 bases sitting between them. CDR1 and CDR2 (germline): LNHDA, SQIVND (reference sequence). This CDR3 region has 12 residues. The chain is built from TRBV19 and TRBJ2-7, with a tentative D call TRBD1 (5 bases). The sequencing used peripheral blood, collected from a patient treated with radiotherapy plus ipilimumab. The receptor was isolated from a human donor with non-small cell lung cancer whose response to radiotherapy plus ipilimumab could not be evaluated. In DNA form, the CDR3 reads TGTGCCAACCTCTTCAGGGAAGGCGAGCAGTACTTC. This codes for CANLFREGEQYF.